These 28 T cell receptor beta chains were sequenced from one sample in a study of T cells in localized non-small cell lung cancer. Assay used: immunoSEQ multiplex PCR; TCRdb lists only in-frame clones, some missing. This sample carries roughly 27,000 clones, 92% of them seen once, and the ten largest clones take 4% to 5%. The sample here was peripheral blood mononuclear cells, taken before any cancer treatment. The receptor source for this set is a woman aged 35 to 69 with stage III lung adenocarcinoma.

This clone is a singleton in its sample. The chain uses TRBV7-9 and TRBJ2-7, with D perhaps TRBD2 (5 bases). The germline gives CDR1 SEHNR, CDR2 FQNEAQ (reference sequence). This CDR3 has 14 amino acids. Between the trimmed V and J ends, which lost 4 bases and 1 base, there was a span of 11 bases. In DNA, the CDR3 is TGTGCCAGCAGCTCGGGATTTGAATCCTACGAGCAGTACTTC. Translated, it gives CASSSGFESYEQYF.

This clone showed up just a few times. This chain joins TRBV19 and TRBJ1-5; 11 bases match TRBD1. From germline, CDR1 is LNHDA and CDR2 SQIVND (reference sequence). The CDR3 runs 19 residues. V lost 3 bases and J lost 1; bases outside the gene matches: 11. CDR3 DNA sequence: TGTGCCAGTAGTATTGGCTTCGGACAGGGGGCTGGGAGCAATCAGCCCCAGCATTTT. Its translation: CASSIGFGQGAGSNQPQHF. Using reference TRBV19 and TRBJ1-5 for the parts outside the CDR3, the full variable domain is DGGITQSPKYLFRKEGQNVTLSCEQNLNHDAMYWYRQDPGQGLRLIYYSQIVNDFQKGDIAEGYSVSREKKESFPLTVTSAQKNPTAFYLCASSIGFGQGAGSNQPQHFGDGTRLSIL.

The V call is TRBV9, the J call TRBJ2-6; perhaps TRBD1 as D (6 bases). The CDR3 length is 17 residues. The V end was cut by 0 bases, the J end by 0 bases, with 10 bases between. The germline V gene has CDR1 SGDLS and CDR2 YYNGEE. As DNA, the CDR3 is TGTGCCAGCAGCGTAGGGACAGCCACCTCTGGGGCCAACGTCCTGACTTTC. Amino acid sequence: CASSVGTATSGANVLTF.

J is TRBJ1-2 and V is TRBV20-1, with unresolved D. The CDR3 contains 8 residues. In germline, CDR1 is DFQATT, CDR2 SNEGSKA (reference sequence). V gave up 6 bases and J gave up 6 bases, with 2 bases separating them. The CDR3 protein is CSADGYTF. The CDR3 region has the DNA TGCAGTGCCGATGGCTACACCTTC.

The chain links TRBV29-1 to TRBJ2-7; D may correspond to TRBD1 or TRBD2 (5 bases each). CDR3 length: 13 amino acids. The germline V gene has CDR1 SQVTM and CDR2 ANQGSEA. V gave up 3 bases and J gave up 4 bases, with 13 bases separating them. This CDR3 is CSVEQGRKYEQYF. The CDR3 nucleotides read TGCAGCGTTGAGCAGGGACGGAAATACGAGCAGTACTTC.

This chain uses TRBV18 with TRBJ2-5; 8 positions match TRBD2. CDR3 length equals 15 residues. Germline V lookup: CDR1 KGHSH, CDR2 LQKENI. Trimming removed 6 bases from V and 3 bases from J; junction bases left unmatched: 9. The CDR3 here is CASSKAGATEETQYF. CDR3 DNA sequence: TGTGCCAGCTCGAAAGCGGGGGCGACTGAAGAGACCCAGTACTTC.

The chain has TRBV2 and TRBJ2-4; no clear D gene. The CDR3 covers 13 residues. CDR1 and CDR2 from the germline V gene are SNHLY and FYNNEI. Between the trimmed V and J ends, which lost 3 bases and 4 bases, there was a span of 7 bases. The CDR3 loop reads CASSDVGKNIQYF. The CDR3 DNA is TGTGCCAGCAGTGATGTGGGGAAAAACATTCAGTACTTC.

The chain links TRBV30 to TRBJ2-3; 11 bases agree with TRBD2. Germline V lookup: CDR1 GTSNPN, CDR2 SVGIG (reference sequence). This CDR3 has 15 amino acids. Germline trimming cut 2 bases from V and 2 bases from J; bases unmatched to any gene: 3. The DNA of the CDR3 is TGTGCCTGGAGTCGGACTAGCGGGCTCACAGATACGCAGTATTTT. Protein: CAWSRTSGLTDTQYF.

V gene TRBV18 combines with J gene TRBJ2-1, with 7 bases aligning to TRBD2. The J segment lost 9 bases and the V segment lost 1 base, leaving 3 bases of the junction unmatched. This CDR3 is built from 13 residues. CDR1 and CDR2 (germline): KGHSH, LQKENI. In DNA form, the CDR3 reads TGTGCCAGCTCACCACGGGCTAGCGGTGAGCAGTTCTTC. Protein sequence: CASSPRASGEQFF.

The chain couples TRBV5-1 to TRBJ1-1, with 7 bases identical to TRBD1. This CDR3 spans 14 amino acids. After removal of 2 bases from V and 1 base from J, the junction contained 2 bases not matched to a gene. Germline lookup yields CDR1 SGHRS and CDR2 YFSETQ. CDR3 coding DNA: TGCGCCAGCAGCTTACAGGGGCCGAACACTGAAGCTTTCTTT. Its protein is CASSLQGPNTEAFF.

V usage is TRBV2 and J usage is TRBJ1-4; D is perhaps TRBD1 (5 bases). V was shortened by 7 bases and J by 0 bases, with 12 bases between the two germline ends. The germline CDR1 and CDR2 sequences are SNHLY and FYNNEI. CDR3 length: 15 amino acids. The CDR3 is CASKEEGATNEKLFF. CDR3 DNA: TGTGCCAGCAAGGAAGAAGGGGCAACTAATGAAAAACTGTTTTTT.

The V and J genes are TRBV4-1 and TRBJ2-1, with 9 bases fitting TRBD2. The junction had 15 bases not matched to a gene; V was cut back by 4 bases and J by 8 bases. The CDR3 length is 17 residues. Germline V CDR1 and CDR2: MGHRA, YSYEKL. The chain's CDR3 is CASSRRVLAGRGDEQFF. CDR3 nucleotides: TGCGCCAGCAGCCGGAGGGTCCTAGCGGGAAGAGGTGATGAGCAGTTCTTC.

J is TRBJ1-3 and V is TRBV30; D gene unclear. Germline V gives CDR1 GTSNPN, CDR2 SVGIG (reference sequence). Trimming took 8 bases from V and 0 from J, leaving 11 bases between them. This CDR3 has 13 amino acids. The CDR3 sequence: CALTLFSGNTIYF. CDR3 DNA sequence: TGTGCCCTCACCCTCTTCTCTGGAAACACCATATATTTT.

CDR3 nucleotide sequence: TGCAGCGCCGGGACTAGCTCGAATCTCGGGGAGCTGTTTTTT. It specifies CSAGTSSNLGELFF. The chain has TRBV29-1 and TRBJ2-2, with 9 bases lining up with TRBD2. This CDR3 has 14 amino acids. CDR1 is SQVTM, CDR2 ANQGSEA, per germline. V dropped 7 bases and J dropped 7; count of bases not matched to a gene: 10.

The V call is TRBV19, the J call TRBJ1-5; no clear D gene. Trimming shortened V by 3 bases and J by 6 bases, and 6 bases separated the two germline ends. This CDR3 region has 12 residues. Germline CDR1 LNHDA, CDR2 SQIVND (reference sequence). The CDR3, as DNA: TGTGCCAGTAGTATCCCTATTCAGCCCCAGCATTTT. Amino acids: CASSIPIQPQHF. Supplemented by reference TRBV19 and TRBJ1-5, the full variable domain reads DGGITQSPKYLFRKEGQNVTLSCEQNLNHDAMYWYRQDPGQGLRLIYYSQIVNDFQKGDIAEGYSVSREKKESFPLTVTSAQKNPTAFYLCASSIPIQPQHFGDGTRLSIL.

This clone turned up a few times. The J gene is TRBJ1-1, the V gene TRBV25-1, with a weak D call TRBD1 (6 bases). Germline V gene data show CDR1 as MGHDK and CDR2 as SYGVNS. The length of the CDR3 is 14 residues. The germline V and J ends were trimmed by 6 bases and 0 bases, with 11 bases remaining between them. The CDR3 here is CASSPGVMNTEAFF. The CDR3 DNA reads TGTGCCAGCAGCCCAGGGGTCATGAACACTGAAGCTTTCTTT.

V is TRBV5-1 and J is TRBJ2-3; unclear D gene. Between the trimmed V and J ends, which lost 0 bases and 2 bases, there was a span of 4 bases. This CDR3 has 13 residues. In germline, CDR1 is SGHRS, CDR2 YFSETQ. CDR3 in DNA: TGCGCCAGCAGCTTGGACGACACAGATACGCAGTATTTT. It yields the protein CASSLDDTDTQYF.

Worth noting for this clone: The same CDR3 also results from other DNA sequences found in this sample. V gene TRBV27 combines with J gene TRBJ1-2; D call uncertain. The CDR3 contains 13 residues. CDR1 MNHEY and CDR2 SMNVEV come from the germline V gene (reference sequence). The V and J ends lost 2 bases and 8 bases respectively, with 12 bases between them. The CDR3 sequence is CASSLQALTGYTF. The CDR3, as DNA: TGTGCCAGCAGTTTACAGGCCTTAACGGGCTACACCTTC.

The CDR3 nucleotides are TGTGCCAGCAGTTATCCCCATCAGGGGGATCAGCCCCAGCATTTT. This encodes CASSYPHQGDQPQHF. V and J are TRBV6-6 and TRBJ1-5; 7 nucleotides line up with TRBD1. There are 15 residues in the CDR3. Germline values: CDR1 MNHNY, CDR2 SVGAGI (reference sequence). Trimming took 3 bases from V and 5 from J; bases not matched to a gene: 7.

The V and J genes are TRBV11-2 and TRBJ2-7; unclear D gene. CDR3 length: 13 residues. Trimming removed 2 bases from V and 2 bases from J, with 7 bases in between. Germline values: CDR1 SGHAT, CDR2 FQNNGV. The DNA of the CDR3 is TGTGCCAGCAGCTTATTTCCCCCCTACGAGCAGTACTTC. This codes for CASSLFPPYEQYF.

The chain uses TRBV5-1 and TRBJ1-1, with a possible D match to TRBD1 (6 bases). The CDR3 runs to 14 residues. Germline-derived CDR1 and CDR2 are SGHRS and YFSETQ. Deletions cut 7 bases from V and 4 bases from J, with 17 bases between. The CDR3 DNA follows: TGCGCCAGCCGGGACACCAGCACAGGCACTGAAGCTTTCTTT. Residues: CASRDTSTGTEAFF.

The chain is built from TRBV5-1 and TRBJ2-5; D might be TRBD2 (6 bases). Trimming cost V 4 bases and J 3 bases, with 10 bases left between them. This CDR3 spans 13 amino acids. Germline lookup yields CDR1 SGHRS and CDR2 YFSETQ. CDR3 in amino acids: CASSDSGEETQYF. The CDR3 nucleotides are TGCGCCAGCAGCGATAGCGGTGAAGAGACCCAGTACTTC. The entire variable domain, with the rest obtained from reference TRBV5-1 and TRBJ2-5, is as follows: KAGVTQTPRYLIKTRGQQVTLSCSPISGHRSVSWYQQTPGQGLQFLFEYFSETQRNKGNFPGRFSGRQFSNSRSEMNVSTLELGDSALYLCASSDSGEETQYFGPGTRLLVL.

The gene calls are TRBV5-4 and TRBJ1-1; D is unresolved. Germline assignment: CDR1 SGHNT and CDR2 YYREEE (reference sequence). The CDR3 is made up of 13 amino acids. Between the trimmed V and J ends, which lost 3 bases and 3 bases, there was a span of 9 bases. The CDR3 loop is CASSYSPDTEAFF. The DNA for the CDR3 is TGTGCCAGCAGCTATTCCCCGGACACTGAAGCTTTCTTT.

DNA for the CDR3: TGTGCCAGCAGCTTAGGAGCTAGTACTTATATAACCGGGGAGCTGTTTTTT. It encodes CASSLGASTYITGELFF. This chain connects TRBV11-2 to TRBJ2-2; D remains unclear. The CDR3 covers 17 residues. Germline V lookup: CDR1 SGHAT, CDR2 FQNNGV. The V gene lost 1 base and the J gene lost 5 bases, with 17 bases spanning the gap. Using reference TRBV11-2 and TRBJ2-2 for the parts outside the CDR3, the full variable domain is EAGVAQSPRYKIIEKRQSVAFWCNPISGHATLYWYQQILGQGPKLLIQFQNNGVVDDSQLPKDRFSAERLKGVDSTLKIQPAKLEDSAVYLCASSLGASTYITGELFFGEGSRLTVL.

The gene calls are TRBV5-1 and TRBJ1-4, with 8 bases that match TRBD1. V shed 4 bases and J 1 base; nucleotides not matched to a gene: 3. The CDR3 is 15 residues long. Germline V gene sequence: CDR1 SGHRS, CDR2 YFSETQ. The chain's CDR3 is CASSDTGGTNEKLFF. The CDR3 nucleotides read TGCGCCAGCAGCGATACAGGGGGAACTAATGAAAAACTGTTTTTT.

This clone was recorded once. This chain links TRBV28 with TRBJ1-1; D might be TRBD1 (5 bases). Trimming took 5 bases from V and 11 from J, leaving 15 bases between them. The CDR3 is 12 amino acids. CDR1 MDHEN and CDR2 SYDVKM come from the germline V gene. DNA for the CDR3: TGTGCCAGCAGTCCCCCCTATCGGGGCGCTTTCTTT. Translating it yields CASSPPYRGAFF.

The chain uses TRBV25-1 and TRBJ2-7, with a weak D call TRBD2 (6 bases). CDR1 and CDR2 from the germline V gene are MGHDK and SYGVNS. The CDR3 extends over 16 amino acids. V was clipped by 4 bases and J by 2 bases, with 18 bases between them. CDR3 coding DNA: TGTGCCAGCAGTGGGATCGGGATGATAGCGGCCTACGAGCAGTACTTC. Translating it yields CASSGIGMIAAYEQYF.

The rearrangement joins TRBV7-9 to TRBJ2-4; 10 nucleotides align to TRBD1. V shed 5 bases, J shed 0 bases, and the junction held 10 bases outside the gene matches. The CDR3 loop spans 18 amino acids. CDR1 is SEHNR, CDR2 FQNEAQ, per germline (reference sequence). The CDR3 region is CASSPDRGTPLAKNIQYF. The DNA of the CDR3 is TGTGCCAGCAGCCCGGACAGGGGGACCCCTTTAGCCAAAAACATTCAGTACTTC.